These 30 T cell receptor beta chains were sequenced from one sample in a study of T cells in Graves' hyperthyroidism and ophthalmopathy. Researchers took RNA transcripts and amplified the TCR beta CDR3 regions from them. The TCR CDR3 first-round RT-PCR relied on the HTBI primer set. Using its own MiXCR run on the multiplex PCR reads, TCRdb lists one record per CDR3 protein. The sample lists hundreds of thousands of distinct CDR3 sequences, approximately 42% occurring once. Sample: peripheral blood or thyroid tissue (not recorded which). The receptors come from an adult man with Graves' disease, either hyperthyroidism or ophthalmopathy (not recorded which).

This chain connects TRBV20-1 to TRBJ2-7, with TRBD2 identical over 8 bases. CDR1 is DFQATT and CDR2 is SNEGSKA in the germline V gene (reference sequence). Germline trimming cut 5 bases from V and 6 bases from J; bases unmatched to any gene: 9. The CDR3 runs to 13 residues. In nucleotides, the CDR3 is TGCAGTGCTGTGGCGGGAGGTTTACGCGAGCAGTACTTC. Amino acid sequence: CSAVAGGLREQYF.

As for this clonotype: Just one base apart from a much larger clone, this may be a read error. This rearrangement joins TRBV10-3 to TRBJ1-1; D may be TRBD1 (5 bases). The CDR3 has 14 amino acids. V was shortened by 4 bases and J by 2 bases, with 11 bases between the two germline ends. Germline CDR1 and CDR2: ENHRY and SYGVKD. Written as DNA, the CDR3 is TGTGCCATCAGTGCCCTGGGGCTCAACACTGAAGCTTTCTTT. As protein: CAISALGLNTEAFF.

The J gene is TRBJ1-2, the V gene TRBV6-5, with D perhaps TRBD1 (6 bases). V shed 5 bases and J shed 8 bases, with 12 bases lying between them. The CDR3 has 12 residues. Germline V lookup: CDR1 MNHEY, CDR2 SVGAGI. In nucleotides, the CDR3 is TGTGCCAGCAGTAGTACAGGGCAGGGCTACACCTTC. Translation: CASSSTGQGYTF.

This clonotype was observed many times. Mismatch with germline at one junction end may stem from a read error. The chain combines TRBV2 with TRBJ2-7, with 7 bases lining up with TRBD2. The length of the CDR3 is 13 residues. CDR1 is SNHLY, CDR2 FYNNEI, per germline. The CDR3 spells CASGRGGSFEQYF. In nucleotides, the CDR3 is TGTGCCAGCGGACGGGGAGGGTCCTTCGAGCAGTACTTC.

This clonotype was recorded many times. CDR3 in amino acids: CSVYRGIRTEAFF. The CDR3 coding sequence is TGCAGCGTTTACCGGGGGATCCGAACTGAAGCTTTCTTT. The chain recombines TRBV29-1 with TRBJ1-1, with D possibly being TRBD1 (5 bases). The ends were cut back, 5 bases at V and 5 bases at J, with 15 bases in the middle. Germline V gene sequence: CDR1 SQVTM, CDR2 ANQGSEA. The CDR3 is made up of 13 amino acids.

The gene calls are TRBV9 and TRBJ2-2, with a possible D match to TRBD2 (6 bases). This CDR3 has 15 residues. Germline V gene data show CDR1 as SGDLS and CDR2 as YYNGEE. V was trimmed by 3 bases and J by 3 bases, leaving 12 bases between them. CDR3 region: CASSGRAAHTGELFF. The CDR3 coding sequence is TGTGCCAGCAGCGGGAGGGCAGCGCACACCGGGGAGCTGTTTTTT.

The genes are TRBV29-1 and TRBJ2-1; TRBD1 aligns across 8 bases. The germline gives CDR1 SQVTM, CDR2 ANQGSEA. The CDR3 contains 11 residues. J lost 10 bases, V lost 6 bases, and 5 bases had no gene match. In DNA form, the CDR3 reads TGCAGCGTCGACAGGGGAGACGAGCAGTTCTTC. Its protein product is CSVDRGDEQFF.

This chain connects TRBV15 to TRBJ1-4; D gene uncertain. Between the trimmed V and J ends, which lost 6 bases and 10 bases, there was a span of 9 bases. The germline gives CDR1 LNHNV, CDR2 YYDKDF (reference sequence). The CDR3 extends over 11 amino acids. For the CDR3, the DNA is TGTGCCACCAGAGGTTGGGCAAAACTGTTTTTT. Its translation: CATRGWAKLFF.

This clonotype showed up many times. The chain recombines TRBV7-9 with TRBJ1-4, with TRBD1 identical over 8 bases. This CDR3 is 14 amino acids long. Trimming at V came to 4 bases and at J to 3 bases, leaving 1 base not matched to a gene. CDR1 is SEHNR, CDR2 FQNEAQ, per germline (reference sequence). DNA of the CDR3: TGTGCCAGCAGCTCGACAGGGGCTAATGAAAAACTGTTTTTT. Amino acids: CASSSTGANEKLFF.

This chain connects TRBV7-9 to TRBJ2-2; TRBD2 aligns across 8 bases. V dropped 3 bases and J dropped 3; count of bases not matched to a gene: 12. Germline V gene lookup returns CDR1 SEHNR and CDR2 FQNEAQ (reference sequence). The CDR3 extends over 18 amino acids. Here the CDR3 DNA reads TGTGCCAGCAGCTTCCCACGAGGTAGCGGGATGGACACCGGGGAGCTGTTTTTT. Translation: CASSFPRGSGMDTGELFF. Variable domain in full (rest from reference TRBV7-9 and TRBJ2-2): DTGVSQNPRHKITKRGQNVTFRCDPISEHNRLYWYRQTLGQGPEFLTYFQNEAQLEKSRLLSDRFSAERPKGSFSTLEIQRTEQGDSAMYLCASSFPRGSGMDTGELFFGEGSRLTVL.

Comments on this clonotype: Mismatch with germline at one junction end may stem from a read error. The chain has TRBV11-2 and TRBJ1-1; D remains ambiguous. The CDR3 length is 14 residues. Germline V CDR1 and CDR2: SGHAT, FQNNGV. The CDR3 DNA sequence: TGTGCCAGCAGCAACCGGGCCAAGAACTCTGAAGCTTTCTTT. This sequence encodes CASSNRAKNSEAFF.

Here the CDR3 DNA reads TGTGCCAGCAGTTTGTACAAGTCCTACGAGCAGTACTTC. It is translated as CASSLYKSYEQYF. The V and J genes are TRBV7-9 and TRBJ2-7; D is undetermined. Trimming removed 6 bases at V and 1 base at J, with 10 bases between. This CDR3 comprises 13 residues. Looked up from germline, CDR1 is SEHNR and CDR2 is FQNEAQ (reference sequence).

This clonotype was seen more than once but under ten times. The V gene is TRBV5-1, the J gene TRBJ1-6; 7 nucleotides align to TRBD1. V was pared by 3 bases and J by 9 bases, with 12 bases of the junction left unmatched. This CDR3 is built from 16 residues. The germline V gene has CDR1 SGHRS and CDR2 YFSETQ. CDR3 in amino acids: CASSSAGQSRGSPLHF. As DNA, the CDR3 is TGCGCCAGCAGCTCTGCGGGACAGTCGCGGGGTTCACCCCTCCACTTT.

V gene TRBV7-2 combines with J gene TRBJ1-5, with D perhaps matching TRBD1 (5 bases). The CDR3 totals 17 residues. From germline, CDR1 is SGHTA and CDR2 FQGNSA. V was clipped by 3 bases and J by 0 bases, with 15 bases between them. CDR3 protein: CASSLAGAAYSNQPQHF. CDR3 nucleotides: TGTGCCAGCAGCTTGGCCGGGGCGGCGTATAGCAATCAGCCCCAGCATTTT.

CDR3 nucleotide sequence: TGTGCCAGCAGCTTAAAAGCGGGGGGATCCTACGAGCAGTACTTC. Residues: CASSLKAGGSYEQYF. The J gene is TRBJ2-7, the V gene TRBV7-6; 9 bases line up with TRBD2. The junction had 3 bases not matched to a gene; V was cut back by 2 bases and J by 1 base. This CDR3 is built from 15 residues. Germline V gene data show CDR1 as SGHVS and CDR2 as FNYEAQ.

Remarks on this clonotype: Just one base apart from a much larger clone, this may be a read error. The conserved closing phenylalanine or tryptophan is absent in this CDR3, likely reflecting a read error. J is TRBJ2-7 and V is TRBV20-1; D unclear. Germline V gene lookup returns CDR1 DFQATT and CDR2 SNEGSKA (reference sequence). This CDR3 comprises 13 residues. V was pared by 2 bases and J by 2 bases, with 10 bases between. The CDR3: CSARSGRTYEQYL. CDR3 nucleotide sequence: TGCAGTGCTAGATCTGGCAGAACCTACGAGCAGTACCTC.

This clonotype was seen ten or more times. This rearrangement joins TRBV7-9 to TRBJ1-5; 8 bases map to TRBD1. V lost 4 bases to trimming and J lost 5 bases; unmatched junction nucleotides: 10. Germline CDR1 SEHNR, CDR2 FQNEAQ (reference sequence). CDR3 size: 16 residues. CDR3 in amino acids: CASSSHRGEADQPQHF. The CDR3 nucleotides are TGTGCCAGCAGCTCACACAGGGGGGAGGCCGATCAGCCCCAGCATTTT. Filled out from reference TRBV7-9 and TRBJ1-5, the complete variable domain reads DTGVSQNPRHKITKRGQNVTFRCDPISEHNRLYWYRQTLGQGPEFLTYFQNEAQLEKSRLLSDRFSAERPKGSFSTLEIQRTEQGDSAMYLCASSSHRGEADQPQHFGDGTRLSIL.

The rearrangement uses TRBV6-6 and TRBJ2-2; the match to TRBD2 covers 11 bases. V lost 3 bases, J lost 0 bases, and 3 bases stayed unmatched. There are 17 residues in the CDR3. Germline V gene data show CDR1 as MNHNY and CDR2 as SVGAGI (reference sequence). DNA for the CDR3: TGTGCCAGCAGTTATCTAGCGGGGGGATCGAACACCGGGGAGCTGTTTTTT. Protein: CASSYLAGGSNTGELFF.

This clonotype was seen only a few times. The chain carries TRBV2 and TRBJ1-1; 8 bases agree with TRBD1. The germline gives CDR1 SNHLY, CDR2 FYNNEI. This CDR3 is 13 amino acids long. V shed 4 bases, J shed 10 bases, and the junction held 8 bases outside the gene matches. In nucleotides, the CDR3 is TGTGCCAGCAGTGTAACCAGGGGGCGGACAGCTTTCTTT. Amino acid sequence: CASSVTRGRTAFF.

As for this clonotype: A read error may explain this, as a much larger clone is one base away. The chain is built from TRBV10-3 and TRBJ1-1; D remains unclear. V lost 0 bases to trimming and J lost 6 bases, with 5 bases between them. Germline V gene sequence: CDR1 ENHRY, CDR2 SYGVKD. This CDR3 region has 12 residues. CDR3 DNA: TGTGCCATCAGTGAGTCGAGGGCTGAAGCTTTCTTT. Its protein is CAISESRAEAFF.

Of note for this clonotype: A much larger clone sits a single nucleotide away, making a read error possible. The V and J genes are TRBV15 and TRBJ1-5, with TRBD1 matching over 9 bases. The CDR3 totals 15 residues. Germline CDR1 is LNHNV and CDR2 is YYDKDF (reference sequence). CDR3 region: CASSREDRGHQPQHF. For the CDR3, the DNA is TGTGCCAGCAGCAGGGAGGACAGGGGTCATCAGCCCCAGCATTTT. The variable domain in full, completed from reference TRBV15 and TRBJ1-5, reads DAMVIQNPRYQVTQFGKPVTLSCSQTLNHNVMYWYQQKSSQAPKLLFHYYDKDFNNEADTPDNFQSRRPNTSFCFLDIRSPGLGDTAMYLCASSREDRGHQPQHFGDGTRLSIL.

A word on this clonotype: Since the CDR3 does not end with the conserved phenylalanine or tryptophan, this likely comes from a read error. The DNA is left out, because the CDR3 cannot be placed on it with certainty; the CDR3 is given as TCRdb lists it. The rearrangement links TRBV24-1 to TRBJ1-3. In germline, CDR1 is KGHDR, CDR2 SFDVKD. A total of 8 residues make up the CDR3, ends included. The chain's CDR3 is CATGRPNT.

The gene calls are TRBV24-1 and TRBJ1-5; no reliable D call. This CDR3 region has 11 residues. With 10 bases removed from V and 2 bases from J, the gap between germline ends came to 5 bases. The V gene's germline CDR1 is KGHDR and CDR2 SFDVKD. The chain's CDR3 is CATWGNQPQHF. CDR3 coding DNA: TGTGCCACGTGGGGCAATCAGCCCCAGCATTTT.

This rearrangement joins TRBV12-3 or TRBV12-4 to TRBJ2-7; TRBD2 matches at 7 bases. Trimming cost V 5 bases and J 4 bases; bases outside gene matches: 11. There are 15 residues in the CDR3. The CDR3 DNA reads TGTGCCAGCAGTCACGGACTAGGAGTCGGTTACGAGCAGTACTTC. It encodes CASSHGLGVGYEQYF.

There are a few counts of this clonotype. The chain combines TRBV7-9 with TRBJ1-4, with 8 bases matching TRBD1. The CDR3 totals 15 residues. J was trimmed by 2 bases and V by 6 bases; bases with no gene match: 5. Germline CDR1 is SEHNR and CDR2 is FQNEAQ (reference sequence). The CDR3 is CASSSRTGTNEKLFF. DNA of the CDR3: TGTGCCAGCAGTTCCCGGACAGGGACTAATGAAAAACTGTTTTTT.

CDR3 residues: CAISESDRGPDGYTF. CDR3 DNA sequence: TGTGCCATCAGTGAGTCGGACAGGGGGCCCGATGGCTACACCTTC. V and J are TRBV10-3 and TRBJ1-2; 11 bases agree with TRBD1. Germline V gives CDR1 ENHRY, CDR2 SYGVKD. The V gene end was trimmed by 0 bases and the J gene end by 6 bases; junction bases not matched to a gene: 3. CDR3 length: 15 amino acids.

V gene TRBV19 combines with J gene TRBJ1-2; possibly TRBD1 for D (6 bases). The V and J ends lost 3 bases and 13 bases respectively, with 15 bases between them. CDR1 LNHDA and CDR2 SQIVND come from the germline V gene (reference sequence). The CDR3 contains 12 residues. The CDR3 sequence is CASSMRGQGFTF. CDR3 nucleotide sequence: TGTGCCAGTAGTATGAGAGGGCAGGGGTTCACCTTC.

This clonotype was seen more than once but under ten times. The chain links TRBV20-1 to TRBJ2-7; possibly TRBD2 for D (6 bases). CDR3 length: 14 residues. The V gene's germline CDR1 is DFQATT and CDR2 SNEGSKA (reference sequence). Trimming shortened V by 3 bases and J by 6 bases, and 18 bases separated the two germline ends. CDR3: CSARPGLTSSEQYF. CDR3 nucleotide sequence: TGCAGTGCTAGGCCGGGACTCACAAGTAGCGAGCAGTACTTC.

The CDR3 nucleotides are TGTGCCAGCAGAGATCTACGACAGCCCCAGCATTTT. Its translation is CASRDLRQPQHF. This sequence joins TRBV2 and TRBJ1-5; D call uncertain. Germline CDR1 and CDR2: SNHLY and FYNNEI. Trimming removed 6 bases at V and 7 bases at J, with 10 bases between. This CDR3 is 12 amino acids long.

This clonotype was observed once. It may be a read error: a sequence one base away is much more abundant. A read error is likely, as this CDR3 ends without the conserved phenylalanine or tryptophan. The chain uses TRBV7-9 and TRBJ1-1, with 8 bases lining up with TRBD1. The CDR3 runs 13 residues. Germline CDR1 and CDR2: SEHNR and FQNEAQ (reference sequence). V shed 5 bases and J 3 bases; nucleotides not matched to a gene: 2. DNA of the CDR3: TGTGCCAGCAGCGGACAGGGCTACACTGAAGCTTTCCTT. It specifies CASSGQGYTEAFL.